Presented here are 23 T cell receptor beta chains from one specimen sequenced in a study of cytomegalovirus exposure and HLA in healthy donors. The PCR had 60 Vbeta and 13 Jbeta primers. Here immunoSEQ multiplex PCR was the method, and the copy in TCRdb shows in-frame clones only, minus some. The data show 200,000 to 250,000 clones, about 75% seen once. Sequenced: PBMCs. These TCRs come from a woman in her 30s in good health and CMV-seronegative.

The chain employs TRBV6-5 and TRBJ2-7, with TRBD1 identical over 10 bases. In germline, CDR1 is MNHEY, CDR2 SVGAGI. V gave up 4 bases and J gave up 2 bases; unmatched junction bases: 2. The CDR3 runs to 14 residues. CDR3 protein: CASSWGQGPYEQYF. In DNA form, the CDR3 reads TGTGCCAGCAGTTGGGGACAGGGGCCCTACGAGCAGTACTTC.

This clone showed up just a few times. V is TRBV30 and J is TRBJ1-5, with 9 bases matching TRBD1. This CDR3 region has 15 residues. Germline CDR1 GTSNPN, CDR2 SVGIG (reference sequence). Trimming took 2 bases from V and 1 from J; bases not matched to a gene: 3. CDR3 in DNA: TGTGCCTGGAGTTACGGACAGGGGAGCAATCAGCCCCAGCATTTT. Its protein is CAWSYGQGSNQPQHF.

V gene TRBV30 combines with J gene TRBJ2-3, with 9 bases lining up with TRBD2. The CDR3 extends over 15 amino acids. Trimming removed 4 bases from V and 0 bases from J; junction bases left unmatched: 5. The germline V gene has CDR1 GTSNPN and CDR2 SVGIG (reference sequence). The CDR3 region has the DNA TGTGCCTGGACCAGGGCGGGGGGGAGCACAGATACGCAGTATTTT. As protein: CAWTRAGGSTDTQYF.

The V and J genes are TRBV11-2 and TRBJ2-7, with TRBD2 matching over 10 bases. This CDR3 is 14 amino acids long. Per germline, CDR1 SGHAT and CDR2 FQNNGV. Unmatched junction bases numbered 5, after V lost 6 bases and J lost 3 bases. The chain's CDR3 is CASRASGSGYEQYF. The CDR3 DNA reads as TGTGCCAGCAGGGCTAGCGGGAGTGGCTACGAGCAGTACTTC.

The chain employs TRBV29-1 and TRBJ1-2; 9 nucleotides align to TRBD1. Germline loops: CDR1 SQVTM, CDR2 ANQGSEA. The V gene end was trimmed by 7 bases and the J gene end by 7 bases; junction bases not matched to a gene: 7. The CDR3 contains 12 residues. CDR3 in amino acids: CSAIRDRVGYTF. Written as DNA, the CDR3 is TGCAGCGCTATCCGGGACAGGGTTGGCTACACCTTC.

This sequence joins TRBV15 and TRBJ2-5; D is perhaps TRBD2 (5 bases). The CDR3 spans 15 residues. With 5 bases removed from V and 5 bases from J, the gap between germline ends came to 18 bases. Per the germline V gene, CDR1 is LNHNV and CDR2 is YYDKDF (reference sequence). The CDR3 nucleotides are TGTGCCACCAGCCATTTAATGAGCGGTGGGGAGACCCAGTACTTC. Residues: CATSHLMSGGETQYF.

The CDR3 nucleotides read TGTGCCAGCAGCTTGGACAGTACCTTGAACACTGAAGCTTTCTTT. This translates into CASSLDSTLNTEAFF. V is TRBV5-5 and J is TRBJ1-1; D is unresolved. This CDR3 region has 15 residues. V was pared by 0 bases and J by 0 bases, with 9 bases between. The germline V gene has CDR1 SGHKS and CDR2 YYEKEE (reference sequence).

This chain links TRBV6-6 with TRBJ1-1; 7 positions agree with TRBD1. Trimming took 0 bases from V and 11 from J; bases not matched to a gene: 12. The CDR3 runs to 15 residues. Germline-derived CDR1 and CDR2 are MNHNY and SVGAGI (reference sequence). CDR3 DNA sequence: TGTGCCAGCAGTTACTCGAAGAGGGGGCCCTTCGGGGCTTTCTTT. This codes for CASSYSKRGPFGAFF.

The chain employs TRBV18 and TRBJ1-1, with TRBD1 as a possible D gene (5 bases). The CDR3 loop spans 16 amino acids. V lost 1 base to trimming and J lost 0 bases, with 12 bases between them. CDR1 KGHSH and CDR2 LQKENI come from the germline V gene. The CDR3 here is CASSPRQGAMNTEAFF. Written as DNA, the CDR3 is TGTGCCAGCTCACCACGGCAGGGCGCCATGAACACTGAAGCTTTCTTT.

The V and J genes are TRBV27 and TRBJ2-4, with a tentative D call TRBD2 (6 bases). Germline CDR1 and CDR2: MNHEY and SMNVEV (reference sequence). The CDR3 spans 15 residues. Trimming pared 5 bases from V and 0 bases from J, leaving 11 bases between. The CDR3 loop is CASSEMGGAKNIQYF. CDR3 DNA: TGTGCCAGCAGTGAAATGGGAGGAGCCAAAAACATTCAGTACTTC.

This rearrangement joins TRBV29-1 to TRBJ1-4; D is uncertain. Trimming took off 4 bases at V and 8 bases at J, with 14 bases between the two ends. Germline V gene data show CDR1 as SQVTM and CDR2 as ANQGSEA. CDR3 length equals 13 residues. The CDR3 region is CSVGVTSGEKLFF. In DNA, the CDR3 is TGCAGCGTTGGTGTCACGTCGGGGGAAAAACTGTTTTTT. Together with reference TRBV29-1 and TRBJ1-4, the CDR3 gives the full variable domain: SAVISQKPSRDICQRGTSLTIQCQVDSQVTMMFWYRQQPGQSLTLIATANQGSEATYESGFVIDKFPISRPNLTFSTLTVSNMSPEDSSIYLCSVGVTSGEKLFFGSGTQLSVL.

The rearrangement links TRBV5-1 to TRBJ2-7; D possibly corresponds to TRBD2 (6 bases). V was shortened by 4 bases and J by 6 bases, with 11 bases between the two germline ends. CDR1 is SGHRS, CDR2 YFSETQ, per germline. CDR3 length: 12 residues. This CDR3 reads CASSLNSGEQYF. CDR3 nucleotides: TGCGCCAGCAGCCTCAATAGCGGCGAGCAGTACTTC.

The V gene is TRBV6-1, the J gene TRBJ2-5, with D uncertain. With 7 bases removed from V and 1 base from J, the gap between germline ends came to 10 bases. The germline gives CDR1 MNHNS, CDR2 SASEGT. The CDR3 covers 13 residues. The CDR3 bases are TGTGCCAGCAAGGAGACGCTCCAAGAGACCCAGTACTTC. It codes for CASKETLQETQYF.

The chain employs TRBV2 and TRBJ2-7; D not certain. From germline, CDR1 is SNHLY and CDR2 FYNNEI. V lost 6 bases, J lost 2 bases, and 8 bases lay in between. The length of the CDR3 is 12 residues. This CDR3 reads CASRSLAYEQYF. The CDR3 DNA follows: TGTGCCAGCAGGAGTCTGGCCTACGAGCAGTACTTC.

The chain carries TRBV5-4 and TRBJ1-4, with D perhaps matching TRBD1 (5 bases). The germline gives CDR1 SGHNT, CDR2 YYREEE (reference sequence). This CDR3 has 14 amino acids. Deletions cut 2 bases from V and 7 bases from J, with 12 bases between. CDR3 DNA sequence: TGTGCCAGCAGCTTTGCGGGGGACGGTGAAAAACTGTTTTTT. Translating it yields CASSFAGDGEKLFF.

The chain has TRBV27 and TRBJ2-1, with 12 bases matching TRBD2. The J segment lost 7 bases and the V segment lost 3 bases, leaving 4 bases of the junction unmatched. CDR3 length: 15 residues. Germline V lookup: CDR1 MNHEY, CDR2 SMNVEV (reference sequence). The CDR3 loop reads CASSFELAGGNEQFF. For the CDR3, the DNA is TGTGCCAGCAGTTTCGAACTAGCGGGAGGTAATGAGCAGTTCTTC.

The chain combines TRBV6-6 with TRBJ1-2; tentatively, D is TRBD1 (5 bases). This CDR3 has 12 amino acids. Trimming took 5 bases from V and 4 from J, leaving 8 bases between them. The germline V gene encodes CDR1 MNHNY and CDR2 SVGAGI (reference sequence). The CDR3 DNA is TGTGCCAGCAGTCCGGACACCTATGGCTACACCTTC. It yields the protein CASSPDTYGYTF.

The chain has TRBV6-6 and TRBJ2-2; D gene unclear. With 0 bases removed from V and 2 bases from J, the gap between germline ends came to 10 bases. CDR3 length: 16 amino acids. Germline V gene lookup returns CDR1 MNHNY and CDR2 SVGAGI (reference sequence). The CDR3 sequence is CASSYSTEPNTGELFF. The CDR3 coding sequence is TGTGCCAGCAGTTACTCAACAGAACCTAACACCGGGGAGCTGTTTTTT.

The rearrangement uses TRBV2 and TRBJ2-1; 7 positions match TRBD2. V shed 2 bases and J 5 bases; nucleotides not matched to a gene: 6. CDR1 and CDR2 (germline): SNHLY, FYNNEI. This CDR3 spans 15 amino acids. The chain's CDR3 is CASSESGLGNNEQFF. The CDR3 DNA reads TGTGCCAGCAGTGAATCCGGACTAGGGAACAATGAGCAGTTCTTC.

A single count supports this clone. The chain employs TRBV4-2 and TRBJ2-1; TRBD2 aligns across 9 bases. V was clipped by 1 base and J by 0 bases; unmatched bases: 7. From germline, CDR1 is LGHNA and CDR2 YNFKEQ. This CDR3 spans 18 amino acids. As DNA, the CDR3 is TGTGCCAGCAGCCAAGTAGGAATTAGCGGGAGCTCCTACAATGAGCAGTTCTTC. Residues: CASSQVGISGSSYNEQFF.

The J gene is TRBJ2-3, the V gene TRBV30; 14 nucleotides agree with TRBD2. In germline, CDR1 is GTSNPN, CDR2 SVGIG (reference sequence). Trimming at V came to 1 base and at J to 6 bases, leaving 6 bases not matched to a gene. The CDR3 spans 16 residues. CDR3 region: CAWSGGLAGERDTQYF. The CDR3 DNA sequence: TGTGCCTGGAGTGGGGGACTAGCGGGAGAGAGGGATACGCAGTATTTT.

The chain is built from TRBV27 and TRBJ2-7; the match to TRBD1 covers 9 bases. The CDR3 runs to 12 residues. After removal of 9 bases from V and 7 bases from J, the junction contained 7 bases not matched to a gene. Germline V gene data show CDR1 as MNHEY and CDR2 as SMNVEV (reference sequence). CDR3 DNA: TGTGCCAGTCGGACAGGGGTTCGAGAGCAGTACTTC. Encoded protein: CASRTGVREQYF.

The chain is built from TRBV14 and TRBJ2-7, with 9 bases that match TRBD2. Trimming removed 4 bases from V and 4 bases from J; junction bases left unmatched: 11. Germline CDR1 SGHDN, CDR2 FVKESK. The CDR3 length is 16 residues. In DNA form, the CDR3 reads TGTGCCAGCAGCCGTAGCGGGGGTGTCGGACTTTACGAGCAGTACTTC. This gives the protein CASSRSGGVGLYEQYF.